A selection of T cell receptor beta chains follows, all from one sample in a study of T cells in Graves' hyperthyroidism and ophthalmopathy. TCRdb used MiXCR to reprocess the multiplex PCR reads, holding one entry per CDR3 protein. The sample carries approximately 610,000 distinct CDR3 sequences, roughly 14% recorded once. Sequencing used blood. The receptors were gathered from a woman aged 40 to 49 with Graves' ophthalmopathy. The CDR3 runs from the conserved cysteine through the conserved F or W. D genes are given only for firm matches. A row's size may be missing; if present it is once, few, many or a size class.

>TRBD1|TRBV7-3|many|TRBJ2-7
CASSKTGTANEQYF
TGTGCCAGCAGCAAAACCGGGACAGCAAACGAGCAGTACTTC
>NA|TRBV12-3/TRBV12-4|NA|TRBJ2-2
CASGVASATGELFF
TGTGCCAGCGGGGTGGCTAGTGCCACCGGGGAGCTGTTTTTT
>NA|TRBV11-2|many|TRBJ1-1
CASRQTSYTEAFF
TGTGCCAGCAGGCAGACAAGTTACACTGAAGCTTTCTTT
>NA|TRBV7-9|NA|TRBJ1-3
CASRPSLGNTIYF
TGTGCCAGCAGACCTTCCTTAGGAAACACCATATATTTT
>NA|TRBV27|many|TRBJ1-1
CASRPLGSVQTMNTEAFF
TGTGCCAGCAGACCTCTCGGGTCAGTCCAAACCATGAACACTGAAGCTTTCTTT
>NA|TRBV30|many|TRBJ1-1
CAWSVPYFVMSEAFF
TGTGCCTGGAGTGTACCATACTTTGTAATGTCTGAAGCTTTCTTT
>NA|TRBV6-2/TRBV6-3|many|TRBJ1-1
CASSYGPDLKAFF
TGTGCCAGCAGTTACGGCCCCGATTTGAAAGCTTTCTTT
>NA|TRBV19|many|TRBJ2-2
CASSIGHGSGELFF
TGTGCCAGTAGTATAGGGCACGGTAGCGGGGAGCTGTTTTTT
>NA|TRBV28|many|TRBJ1-2
CASTQSGGSLGGYTF
TGTGCCAGCACTCAAAGTGGCGGGTCCTTGGGGGGCTACACCTTC
>NA|TRBV19|many|TRBJ1-1
CASSKYRRGATTEAFF
TGTGCCAGTAGCAAGTACCGAAGGGGGGCAACCACTGAAGCTTTCTTT
>NA|TRBV6-5|NA|TRBJ2-7
CASKSDEQYF
TGTGCCAGCAAGTCTGACGAGCAGTACTTC
>NA|TRBV6-1|few|TRBJ2-7
CATQRDRSSYEQYF
TGTGCCACCCAAAGAGACAGGAGCTCCTACGAGCAGTACTTC
>NA|TRBV27|many|TRBJ2-4
CASSSPGLAKNIQYF
TGTGCCAGCAGTTCACCCGGCCTAGCCAAAAACATTCAGTACTTC
>NA|TRBV4-2|NA|TRBJ2-2
CASSRRWVEGTVSSGELFF
TGTGCCAGCAGCCGAAGATGGGTAGAGGGTACGGTTTCTTCCGGGGAGCTGTTTTTT
>NA|TRBV28|many|TRBJ1-1
CASSFRGMMTEAFF
TGTGCCAGCAGTTTTCGGGGAATGATGACTGAAGCTTTCTTT
>NA|TRBV7-3|many|TRBJ2-1
CASSLGSSSYNEQFF
TGTGCCAGCAGCTTGGGGTCGAGCTCCTACAATGAGCAGTTCTTC
>TRBD2|TRBV2|few|TRBJ2-3
CASSEPVRGLAGGHTDTQYF
TGTGCCAGCAGTGAACCTGTGCGGGGACTAGCGGGAGGACACACAGATACGCAGTATTTT
>NA|TRBV12-3/TRBV12-4|many|TRBJ1-5
CASRTRAESNQPQHF
TGTGCCAGCAGAACAAGGGCAGAGAGCAATCAGCCCCAGCATTTT
>TRBD2|TRBV5-1|NA|TRBJ2-5
CASSLAPGLAGGPGETQYF
TGCGCCAGCAGCTTGGCCCCGGGACTAGCGGGAGGGCCGGGGGAGACCCAGTACTTC
>NA|TRBV12-3/TRBV12-4|many|TRBJ2-7
CASSSGASYEQYF
TGTGCCAGCAGTTCGGGCGCTTCCTACGAGCAGTACTTC
>TRBD1|TRBV20-1|many|TRBJ2-7
CSASSPGGEDRVPLGEQYF
TGCAGTGCTAGTTCGCCTGGGGGAGAAGACAGGGTCCCGCTTGGCGAGCAGTACTTC
>TRBD1|TRBV29-1|many|TRBJ2-2
CSVSGQGHGELFF
TGCAGCGTTTCGGGACAGGGGCACGGGGAGCTGTTTTTT
>NA|TRBV28|many|TRBJ1-2
CASSLSSYGYTF
TGTGCCAGCAGTTTATCAAGCTATGGCTACACCTTC
>TRBD1|TRBV20-1|many|TRBJ2-5
CSAVGQPYQETQYF
TGCAGTGCCGTGGGACAGCCATATCAAGAGACCCAGTACTTC
>NA|TRBV3-1|few|TRBJ2-5
CASSQEGSQYF
TGTGCCAGCAGCCAAGAAGGGTCCCAGTACTTC
>TRBD1|TRBV19|many|TRBJ1-2
CASSTRQGSDGYTF
TGTGCCAGTAGTACCAGACAGGGGAGCGATGGCTACACCTTC
>NA|TRBV6-5|many|TRBJ2-5
CASSSAGAEKETQYF
TGTGCCAGCAGTTCTGCTGGAGCGGAGAAAGAGACCCAGTACTTC
>NA|TRBV20-1|many|TRBJ2-2
CSARDNGASANTGELFF
TGCAGTGCTAGAGATAACGGGGCTAGCGCGAACACCGGGGAGCTGTTTTTT
>NA|TRBV7-2|few|TRBJ1-5
CASSLVAGAYSNQPQHF
TGTGCCAGCAGCTTAGTCGCGGGGGCCTATAGCAATCAGCCCCAGCATTTT
>TRBD2|TRBV4-2|many|TRBJ2-7
CASSHPGRRTSGSSYEQYF
TGTGCCAGCAGCCACCCGGGACGACGGACTAGCGGGAGCTCCTACGAGCAGTACTTC
>NA|TRBV24-1|NA|TRBJ2-7
CATSVTVYEQYF
TGTGCCACCAGTGTGACGGTTTACGAGCAGTACTTC
>NA|TRBV20-1|many|TRBJ1-6
CSARAMGAYNSPLHF
TGCAGTGCTAGAGCTATGGGGGCCTATAATTCACCCCTCCACTTT
>NA|TRBV29-1|many|TRBJ1-1
CSAEGMNTEAFF
TGCAGCGCCGAGGGGATGAACACTGAAGCTTTCTTT
>NA|TRBV6-1|many|TRBJ2-7
CASSELPGEQYF
TGTGCCAGCAGTGAACTCCCGGGCGAGCAGTACTTC
>TRBD2|TRBV12-3/TRBV12-4|many|TRBJ2-7
CASSPRGSGRNEQYF
TGTGCCAGCAGTCCTCGGGGTAGCGGGAGAAACGAGCAGTACTTC
>NA|TRBV5-1|NA|TRBJ2-5
CASSVVGVQETQYF
TGCGCCAGCAGCGTGGTAGGAGTTCAAGAGACCCAGTACTTC
>NA|TRBV27|few|TRBJ1-2
CASSGDPNTYGYTF
TGTGCCAGCAGTGGAGATCCCAATACATACGGCTACACCTTC
>TRBD2|TRBV4-2|many|TRBJ2-2
CASIKGTSGTGELFF
TGTGCCAGCATCAAAGGGACTAGCGGCACCGGGGAGCTGTTTTTT
>NA|TRBV7-3|many|TRBJ1-1
CASSYAQGTEAFF
TGTGCCAGCAGTTACGCACAGGGTACTGAAGCTTTCTTT
>NA|TRBV11-2|many|TRBJ2-7
CASSLDHSPGYEQYF
TGTGCCAGCAGCTTAGATCACAGTCCTGGGTACGAGCAGTACTTC
>NA|TRBV29-1|NA|TRBJ2-5
CSVVGRFQETQYF
TGCAGCGTTGTAGGCAGATTCCAAGAGACCCAGTACTTC